A selection of T cell receptor beta chains follows, all from one sample in a study of graft-versus-host responses after intestinal transplantation. Here immunoSEQ multiplex PCR was the method, and the copy in TCRdb shows in-frame clones only, minus some. The table has around 43,000 clones, roughly nine tenths seen once; the top ten hold 4.4%. The input for sequencing was PBMCs, taken 524 days after transplant. Receptors were obtained from a human patient who received an intestinal transplant, so some T cells may come from the graft donor. Each CDR3 is given with its conserved first and last residue. D genes are given only for firm matches. Part of the rows lack a size; the others show once, few, many or a class for expanded clones.

clone_size	v_call	j_call	d_call	cdr3_aa	cdr3_nt
-	TRBV7-2	TRBJ2-7	TRBD2	CASSQSRTSFSYEQYF	TGTGCCAGCAGCCAATCGAGGACTAGCTTTAGCTACGAGCAGTACTTC
-	TRBV6-1	TRBJ2-4	-	CASSEAGEDIQYF	TGTGCCAGCAGTGAAGCGGGGGAGGACATTCAGTACTTC
-	TRBV4-1	TRBJ2-5	-	CASSPQPNREETQYF	TGCGCCAGCAGCCCTCAACCCAACAGGGAAGAGACCCAGTACTTC
-	TRBV7-2	TRBJ2-7	TRBD1	CASSRRQGAGEQYF	TGTGCCAGCAGCCGACGCCAGGGGGCGGGTGAGCAGTACTTC
-	TRBV6-6	TRBJ2-7	-	CASSYRAQGGEQYF	TGTGCCAGCAGTTACCGCGCCCAGGGTGGCGAGCAGTACTTC
-	TRBV11-2	TRBJ2-7	TRBD2	CASSPGTSGRDEQYF	TGTGCCAGCAGCCCCGGGACTAGCGGGAGGGATGAGCAGTACTTC
-	TRBV7-2	TRBJ1-2	-	CASSLASDRRNYGYTF	TGTGCCAGCAGCTTAGCTTCGGACAGACGAAACTATGGCTACACCTTC
-	TRBV28	TRBJ2-7	TRBD2	CASSSTSGRSTEQYF	TGTGCCAGCAGTTCCACTAGCGGGAGATCTACCGAGCAGTACTTC
-	TRBV11-2	TRBJ2-7	TRBD2	CASSSTTTSGRSQQYF	TGTGCCAGCAGCTCGACCACGACTAGCGGGAGATCCCAGCAGTACTTC
-	TRBV28	TRBJ2-3	TRBD2	CASSLLRAGGGTDTQYF	TGTGCCAGCAGTTTACTCCGAGCGGGAGGGGGCACAGATACGCAGTATTTT
-	TRBV11-2	TRBJ2-1	TRBD2	CASSSRLAGGHEQFF	TGTGCCAGCAGCTCTAGATTAGCGGGAGGACATGAGCAGTTCTTC
-	TRBV28	TRBJ2-3	TRBD2	CASSTRLAGVTDTQYF	TGTGCCAGCAGTACCCGACTAGCGGGAGTCACAGATACGCAGTATTTT
-	TRBV6-4	TRBJ2-7	-	CASSDRSYEQYF	TGTGCCAGCAGTGACAGGTCCTACGAGCAGTACTTC
-	TRBV6-1	TRBJ1-5	-	CASSGRYNQPQHF	TGTGCCAGCAGTGGAAGGTACAATCAGCCCCAGCATTTT
-	TRBV7-9	TRBJ2-1	-	CASRSPEGTKANNEQFF	TGTGCCAGCAGATCCCCGGAGGGTACTAAAGCAAACAATGAGCAGTTCTTC
-	TRBV28	TRBJ2-7	TRBD2	CASSPAGLTYEQYF	TGTGCCAGCAGCCCCGCGGGACTAACCTACGAGCAGTACTTC
-	TRBV28	TRBJ2-1	TRBD2	CASSGASGRSSYNEQFF	TGTGCCAGCAGTGGAGCTAGCGGGAGGAGCTCCTACAATGAGCAGTTCTTC
-	TRBV19	TRBJ2-5	-	CASSGGRQETQYF	TGTGCCAGTAGTGGGGGGCGACAAGAGACCCAGTACTTC
-	TRBV4-1	TRBJ1-5	-	CASSQDGVQPQHF	TGCGCCAGCAGCCAAGATGGCGTTCAGCCCCAGCATTTT
-	TRBV9	TRBJ1-2	-	CASSVFDKQVPYGYTF	TGTGCCAGCAGCGTCTTCGACAAACAGGTTCCCTATGGCTACACCTTC
-	TRBV7-9	TRBJ2-7	-	CASSSPEGDEQYF	TGTGCCAGCAGCTCCCCTGAAGGAGACGAGCAGTACTTC
once	TRBV4-1	TRBJ2-1	-	CASSLQGGVEQFF	TGCGCCAGCAGCCTGCAGGGGGGGGTTGAGCAGTTCTTC
-	TRBV28	TRBJ2-2	-	CASSLSTANTGELFF	TGTGCCAGCAGTTTATCCACGGCTAACACCGGGGAGCTGTTTTTT
once	TRBV7-2	TRBJ2-2	-	CASSLVGTSTGELFF	TGTGCCAGCAGCTTAGTTGGGACAAGCACCGGGGAGCTGTTTTTT
-	TRBV2	TRBJ1-5	-	CASSERGNQPQHF	TGTGCCAGCAGTGAAAGGGGAAATCAGCCCCAGCATTTT
-	TRBV19	TRBJ2-2	TRBD1	CAASNRGDPGELFF	TGTGCCGCCTCAAACAGGGGGGATCCCGGGGAGCTGTTTTTT
-	TRBV7-9	TRBJ2-1	TRBD2	CASSSPVGTSGSYNEQFF	TGTGCCAGCAGCTCCCCCGTAGGGACTAGCGGTTCCTACAATGAGCAGTTCTTC
-	TRBV6-6	TRBJ2-7	TRBD2	CASSLHLGLAVYEQYF	TGTGCCAGCAGTCTCCACCTGGGACTAGCGGTTTACGAGCAGTACTTC
-	TRBV2	TRBJ2-5	-	CASSVPGQETQYF	TGTGCCAGCAGTGTACCGGGGCAAGAGACCCAGTACTTC
-	TRBV29-1	TRBJ1-2	-	CSVEAYGEGYGYTF	TGCAGCGTTGAAGCTTATGGAGAGGGCTATGGCTACACCTTC
-	TRBV6-1	TRBJ2-5	-	CASSRGIQETQYF	TGTGCCAGCAGTAGGGGAATTCAAGAGACCCAGTACTTC
-	TRBV9	TRBJ1-3	TRBD1	CASSVATGQGNTIYF	TGTGCCAGCAGCGTAGCGACAGGGCAAGGAAACACCATATATTTT
-	TRBV28	TRBJ1-2	-	CASSRGRGTRNYGYTF	TGTGCCAGCAGTCGGGGGCGGGGGACTCGGAACTATGGCTACACCTTC
-	TRBV28	TRBJ1-5	TRBD1	CASSFGRGYRGNQPQHF	TGTGCCAGCAGTTTTGGCAGGGGGTATCGAGGCAATCAGCCCCAGCATTTT
-	TRBV7-3	TRBJ2-3	TRBD2	CASSPGLVTDTQYF	TGTGCCAGCAGCCCCGGACTAGTCACAGATACGCAGTATTTT
-	TRBV25-1	TRBJ2-7	TRBD1	CASSAGQGAYEQYF	TGTGCCAGCAGTGCTGGACAGGGGGCCTACGAGCAGTACTTC
-	TRBV29-1	TRBJ1-2	-	CSVAVSLEYGYTF	TGCAGCGTTGCGGTGAGTCTGGAGTATGGCTACACCTTC
-	TRBV6-4	TRBJ2-1	-	CASAPESYNEQFF	TGTGCCAGCGCTCCGGAGTCCTACAATGAGCAGTTCTTC
-	TRBV6-6	TRBJ2-7	TRBD2	CASSSGLAAQYF	TGTGCCAGCAGTTCGGGACTAGCGGCGCAGTACTTC
-	TRBV7-9	TRBJ2-2	TRBD2	CATGLAGTGELFF	TGTGCCACAGGACTAGCGGGGACCGGGGAGCTGTTTTTT
-	TRBV4-3	TRBJ1-4	TRBD1	CASSQDHRQGKVWATNEKLFF	TGCGCCAGCAGCCAAGATCATCGACAGGGGAAAGTGTGGGCAACTAATGAAAAACTGTTTTTT
-	TRBV18	TRBJ1-4	TRBD1	CASSPAGTGEKLFF	TGTGCCAGCTCACCGGCCGGGACAGGGGAAAAACTGTTTTTT
-	TRBV11-2	TRBJ2-5	-	CASTQNKGYQETQYF	TGTGCCAGCACTCAGAATAAGGGGTACCAAGAGACCCAGTACTTC
-	TRBV7-3	TRBJ1-1	-	CASSVGSGNTEAFF	TGTGCCAGCAGCGTAGGGTCAGGGAACACTGAAGCTTTCTTT
-	TRBV5-6	TRBJ2-5	-	CASSLGGTPASAETQYF	TGTGCCAGCAGCTTGGGGGGGACACCCGCCTCGGCAGAGACCCAGTACTTC
-	TRBV6-5	TRBJ2-7	-	CASSYSQETYEQYF	TGTGCCAGCAGTTACTCGCAGGAGACCTACGAGCAGTACTTC
-	TRBV10-3	TRBJ1-2	TRBD1	CAISVRLLTGGNGYTF	TGTGCCATCAGTGTCCGCCTTCTGACAGGGGGAAATGGCTACACCTTC
-	TRBV5-6	TRBJ2-3	-	CASSSSDSKHF	TGTGCCAGCAGCAGTTCAGACTCCAAGCATTTT
once	TRBV6-1	TRBJ2-1	TRBD2	CASSLAGGPNEQFF	TGTGCCAGCAGTCTAGCGGGAGGGCCCAATGAGCAGTTCTTC
-	TRBV19	TRBJ2-1	TRBD1	CASSQTGVGNEQFF	TGTGCCAGTAGCCAGACAGGGGTGGGCAATGAGCAGTTCTTC
-	TRBV5-1	TRBJ1-1	-	CASSPQVNTEAFF	TGCGCCAGCTCCCCACAGGTGAACACTGAAGCTTTCTTT
-	TRBV5-4	TRBJ1-1	-	CASSPGIWNTEAFF	TGTGCCAGCAGCCCGGGGATTTGGAACACTGAAGCTTTCTTT
-	TRBV28	TRBJ1-5	-	CASSHNQPQHF	TGTGCCAGCAGTCATAATCAGCCCCAGCATTTT